The 16 T cell receptor beta chains given below trace back to one sample, sequenced in a study of cytomegalovirus exposure and HLA in healthy donors. PCR primers comprised 60 Vbeta and 13 Jbeta primers. Some clones are missing from TCRdb's copy, which holds only in-frame ones; the method was immunoSEQ multiplex PCR. The sample holds 110,000 to 150,000 clones, roughly 10% seen once. Input material: PBMCs. Every receptor here comes from a man over 45 in good health and CMV-seronegative.

In its sample, this clone was seen a few times. At one end the junction does not follow the germline gene, possibly because of a read error. The chain links TRBV19 to TRBJ2-7, with 9 bases fitting TRBD2. CDR3 size: 12 residues. CDR1 and CDR2 from the germline V gene are LNHDA and SQIVND (reference sequence). As DNA, the CDR3 is TGTGCCAGTAGTATGGAGCGGGAGGTCGTCTTCTTC. This sequence encodes CASSMEREVVFF. The full variable domain, completed using reference TRBV19 and TRBJ2-7, is DGGITQSPKYLFRKEGQNVTLSCEQNLNHDAMYWYRQDPGQGLRLIYYSQIVNDFQKGDIAEGYSVSREKKESFPLTVTSAQKNPTAFYLCASSMEREVVFFGPGTRLTVT.

This clone showed up just a few times. The CDR3 bases are TGTGCCAGCAGCTTAAAGCGGGGAGGAAACACCGGGGAGCTGTTTTTT. Protein product: CASSLKRGGNTGELFF. The J gene is TRBJ2-2, the V gene TRBV7-6, with 7 bases identical to TRBD2. V trimming: 2 bases; J trimming: 2 bases; junction bases outside the gene matches: 5. The CDR3 contains 16 residues. CDR1 and CDR2 (germline): SGHVS, FNYEAQ.

The J gene is TRBJ2-5, the V gene TRBV9; no definite D call. Trimming stripped 0 bases from V and 2 bases from J, with 5 bases between. The CDR3 runs to 13 residues. The germline CDR1 and CDR2 sequences are SGDLS and YYNGEE. DNA of the CDR3: TGTGCCAGCAGCGTAGCGGGTCAAGAGACCCAGTACTTC. Amino acid sequence: CASSVAGQETQYF.

This clone was picked up a small number of times. This chain connects TRBV5-1 to TRBJ2-3; 7 nucleotides line up with TRBD1. CDR1 and CDR2 (germline): SGHRS, YFSETQ. The CDR3 length is 16 residues. J was trimmed by 0 bases and V by 0 bases; bases with no gene match: 4. The CDR3 DNA follows: TGCGCCAGCAGCTTGGAGGGCAGGGGGAGCACAGATACGCAGTATTTT. Encoded protein: CASSLEGRGSTDTQYF.

This clone has more than one count but fewer than ten. V usage is TRBV28 and J usage is TRBJ1-1, with TRBD1 as a possible D gene (6 bases). V lost 5 bases and J lost 2, with 18 bases in between. This CDR3 comprises 16 residues. The germline V gene has CDR1 MDHEN and CDR2 SYDVKM. The CDR3 here is CASSPLWDTLNTEAFF. The DNA for the CDR3 is TGTGCCAGCAGTCCCTTGTGGGACACCCTTAACACTGAAGCTTTCTTT.

A word on this clone: One end of the junction fails to match germline, which may point to a read error. The chain couples TRBV6-1 to TRBJ1-4; TRBD1 agrees at 9 bases. The CDR3 has 14 residues. The germline V gene has CDR1 MNHNS and CDR2 SASEGT. The CDR3 DNA reads as TGTGCCACCAGTCCTACAGGGGGCTTGGAAAAACTGTTTTTT. It encodes CATSPTGGLEKLFF.

Turning to this clone: Different DNA sequences within this sample yield the same CDR3. This chain uses TRBV6-1 with TRBJ2-7, with 8 bases aligning to TRBD2. Germline values: CDR1 MNHNS, CDR2 SASEGT. The CDR3 is made up of 12 amino acids. With V trimmed by 6 bases and J by 2 bases, 0 bases remained unmatched. The CDR3: CASRLAAYEQYF. Here the CDR3 DNA reads TGTGCCAGCAGACTAGCGGCCTACGAGCAGTACTTC.

The chain employs TRBV10-3 and TRBJ2-7; 11 bases fit TRBD1. Germline V gene lookup returns CDR1 ENHRY and CDR2 SYGVKD. V was clipped by 3 bases and J by 3 bases; unmatched bases: 7. The CDR3 has 16 amino acids. The CDR3: CAISDPTGTGGYEQYF. CDR3 nucleotide sequence: TGTGCCATCAGTGATCCCACCGGGACAGGGGGCTACGAGCAGTACTTC.

The chain combines TRBV21-1 with TRBJ1-1; the table assigns TRBD1, which was not confirmed against the DNA. TRBV21-1 is flagged as a pseudogene. This CDR3 has 18 amino acids. The CDR3, as DNA: TGTGCCAGCAGCGGTTGCCGACAGGGACCAGTGGTAAACACTGAAGCTTTCTTT. Translating gives CASSGCRQGPVVNTEAFF.

The chain combines TRBV19 with TRBJ2-7; tentatively, D is TRBD1 (6 bases). CDR1 is LNHDA and CDR2 is SQIVND in the germline V gene (reference sequence). There are 16 residues in the CDR3. Trimming pared 3 bases from V and 2 bases from J, leaving 17 bases between. The CDR3 nucleotides are TGTGCCAGTAGTATGGGTTGGGCAGGGGAGACCTACGAGCAGTACTTC. Its translation: CASSMGWAGETYEQYF.

The rearrangement joins TRBV10-2 to TRBJ1-5, with D perhaps matching TRBD1 (5 bases). The germline CDR1 and CDR2 sequences are WSHSY and SAAADI. V was cut by 7 bases and J by 4 bases, with 17 bases left in between. This CDR3 has 15 amino acids. DNA of the CDR3: TGCGCCAGCAACAACCATCGGCAGGGAAATCAGCCCCAGCATTTT. Translation gives CASNNHRQGNQPQHF.

The chain employs TRBV27 and TRBJ2-2; tentatively, D is TRBD1 (6 bases). The CDR3 has 16 amino acids. From germline, CDR1 is MNHEY and CDR2 SMNVEV (reference sequence). The V and J ends lost 1 base and 1 base respectively, with 10 bases between them. CDR3 nucleotide sequence: TGTGCCAGCAGTTTATGGGCCAGGGGGAACACCGGGGAGCTGTTTTTT. Translating gives CASSLWARGNTGELFF.

This clone has just a few counts. The J gene is TRBJ1-1, the V gene TRBV6-5, with TRBD1 matching 10 bases. The CDR3 totals 14 residues. The junction had 1 base not matched to a gene; V was cut back by 4 bases and J by 2 bases. CDR1 is MNHEY, CDR2 SVGAGI, per germline. The CDR3 reads CASSWDRGNTEAFF. As DNA, the CDR3 is TGTGCCAGCAGTTGGGACAGGGGAAACACTGAAGCTTTCTTT.

This clone has more than one count but fewer than ten. The chain is built from TRBV19 and TRBJ2-7; 7 nucleotides align to TRBD2. Germline CDR1 and CDR2: LNHDA and SQIVND (reference sequence). The CDR3 length is 14 residues. V shed 7 bases, J shed 5 bases, and the junction held 11 bases outside the gene matches. The CDR3 sequence is CASMSGRASDEQYF. As DNA, the CDR3 is TGTGCCAGTATGAGTGGGAGGGCCTCGGACGAGCAGTACTTC. Full variable domain (missing parts from reference TRBV19 and TRBJ2-7): DGGITQSPKYLFRKEGQNVTLSCEQNLNHDAMYWYRQDPGQGLRLIYYSQIVNDFQKGDIAEGYSVSREKKESFPLTVTSAQKNPTAFYLCASMSGRASDEQYFGPGTRLTVT.

CDR3 DNA sequence: TGTGCCAGCAGCCAGGCACCGGGACTAGCGGGAGTACGGACCGGGGAGCTGTTTTTT. Translated, it gives CASSQAPGLAGVRTGELFF. This chain joins TRBV7-9 and TRBJ2-2; 14 nucleotides align to TRBD2. V shed 5 bases, J shed 5 bases, and the junction held 13 bases outside the gene matches. Germline V lookup: CDR1 SEHNR, CDR2 FQNEAQ (reference sequence). This CDR3 is 19 amino acids long.

This rearrangement joins TRBV5-8 to TRBJ2-1; 11 bases fit TRBD2. The V gene end was trimmed by 4 bases and the J gene end by 7 bases; junction bases not matched to a gene: 10. Germline V gene data show CDR1 as SGHTS and CDR2 as YDEGEE. CDR3 length: 16 residues. CDR3 sequence reads: CASSPSRTSGRNEQFF. In DNA form, the CDR3 reads TGTGCCAGCAGCCCCTCCCGAACTAGCGGGAGAAATGAGCAGTTCTTC.